This T cell receptor (beta chain) came from a study of blood T cells in healthy people across ages (dated by TCRdb to between 2015 and 2017). Notes on the research overall: In model experiments, roughly one uniquely barcoded TCR beta cDNA molecule per two T cells was captured by template switching. To track age-related changes in TCR beta repertoire diversity, the study relied on deep sequencing normalized with unique cDNA molecular identifiers. The donors were divided into four age groups: young (average approximately 17 years), middle-aged (under 40), aged (about 62) and long-lived (more than 75). Donors of different ages were randomly distributed across sequencing lanes to avoid experimental bias. Two additional independent replicas of 1 million unique cDNA reads from the same blood draw were analyzed for two donors (one aged 18 to 29 and one aged 80 or older).

Turning to this clonotype: No antigen is known for it. Per-nucleotide qualities are absent, and no much larger clonotype sits a single base away.

The library relied on 5' RACE. These reads were obtained on an Illumina HiSeq 2500. A second 7 to 11 cycle PCR used a sample-barcoded 5' primer and a J-beta primer mix. A unique molecular identifier was introduced onto each TCR beta cDNA molecule by a template-switch 5' adaptor carrying 12 random nucleotides. Each sample yielded at least 3 million CDR3-containing paired-end reads. First-strand cDNA synthesis was performed from all RNA using the Mint cDNA synthesis kit, with priming by a TRBC-specific oligonucleotide. Following uracil-DNA glycosylase treatment, all cDNA underwent a first 18-cycle PCR with the universal primers M1SS and BC2_uni_R. In the original analysis: Each sample was normalized by randomly selecting 1 million high-quality reads, each carrying a distinct molecular identifier. Instead of being binned into consensus sequences, reads with shared molecular identifiers were discarded. MiTCR, run with a Q25 quality threshold and the strictest error-elimination algorithm, handled CDR3 identification, clonotype clustering and error correction. A nonparametric unseen species model with Euler transformation was used to estimate a lower bound on total TCR beta diversity. Using fastp trimming at Q25 and MiXCR clonotype assembly, TCRdb reanalyzed the public sequencing data and kept in-frame beta chains. Every distinct CDR3 protein forms one entry, paired with its most common genes and DNA. TCRdb's processing, not the authors', yielded these V and J calls. A total of about 1.5 million distinct CDR3 sequences appear in this sample, roughly two fifths of them only once. The top ten constitute about 4% of the sample.

Cut back by 6 bases and 8 bases, the V and J ends lie 19 bases apart. The CDR3 goes from the cysteine to the phenylalanine over 14 residues. Just the 42-base CDR3 DNA is kept, in frame starting at base 1. The germline V gene supplies CDR1 MGHDK and CDR2 SYGVNS. Overall study results and their limits: Because the CMV infection status of the donors was unknown, age-related changes in expanded clonotypes may potentially have been confounded. Bulk unsorted PBMC profiling prevented conclusive comparison of naive and antigen-experienced compartments. Compared with the aged group, more naive CD4+ T cells, fewer expanded clones and increased TCR diversity were shown by the long-lived group, suggesting age selection. Observed TCR beta diversity correlated strongly with the percentage of naive T cells measured by flow cytometry. Observed TCR beta diversity per million T cells fell roughly linearly with age, and a significant reduction was already apparent by age roughly 40. Estimates of total diversity based on one million sequenced T cells were regarded as lower bounds and as underestimates.

Donors were about 36 systemically healthy Caucasian individuals from Russia aged roughly 6 to 100 years. Each donor gave 8 to 10 milliliters of peripheral blood, collected into EDTA-treated Vacutainer tubes. PBMCs were isolated by Ficoll-Paque density-gradient centrifugation, with at least 7 million obtained per sample. Total RNA was extracted from PBMCs with Trizol reagent, with at least 6 micrograms obtained per sample. The percentages of naive CD45RAhigh/CD27high T cells were determined by flow cytometry on a PBMC aliquot from every donor. The chain is assembled from TRBV25-1 and TRBJ1-2; the D gene is not confidently resolved. The receptor was isolated from a woman aged 18-29 years in good health. Sequenced input: blood. The nucleotide sequence reads as follows: TGTGCCAGCAGACCCAGCAGGAGGTATTGGGGCTACACCTTC. Its protein product is CASRPSRRYWGYTF.